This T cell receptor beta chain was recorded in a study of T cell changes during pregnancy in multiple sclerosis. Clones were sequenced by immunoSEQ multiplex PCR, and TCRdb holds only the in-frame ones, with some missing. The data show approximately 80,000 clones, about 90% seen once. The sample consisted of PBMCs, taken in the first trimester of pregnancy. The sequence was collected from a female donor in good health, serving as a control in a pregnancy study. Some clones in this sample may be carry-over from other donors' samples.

The CDR3: CASSGPRGGDETQYF. The CDR3 nucleotides are TGTGCCAGCAGCGGGCCGCGAGGAGGGGATGAGACCCAGTACTTC. The V call is TRBV9, the J call TRBJ2-5; tentative D call: TRBD2 (6 bases). Germline-derived CDR1 and CDR2 are SGDLS and YYNGEE. There are 15 residues in the CDR3. V lost 3 bases to trimming and J lost 5 bases, with 17 bases between them.